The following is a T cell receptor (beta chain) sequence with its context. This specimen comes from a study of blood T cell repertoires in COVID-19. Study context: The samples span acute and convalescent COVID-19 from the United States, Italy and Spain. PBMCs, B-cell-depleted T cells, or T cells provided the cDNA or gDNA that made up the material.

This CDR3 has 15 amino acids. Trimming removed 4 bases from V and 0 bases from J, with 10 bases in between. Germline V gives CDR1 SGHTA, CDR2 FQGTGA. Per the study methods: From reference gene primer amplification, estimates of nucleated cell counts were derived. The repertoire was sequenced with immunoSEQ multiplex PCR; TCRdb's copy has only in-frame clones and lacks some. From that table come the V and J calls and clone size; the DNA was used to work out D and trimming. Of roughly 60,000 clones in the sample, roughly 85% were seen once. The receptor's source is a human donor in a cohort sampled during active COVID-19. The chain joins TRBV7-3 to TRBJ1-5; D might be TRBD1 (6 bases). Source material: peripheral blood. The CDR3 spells CASSSGQLSNQPQHF. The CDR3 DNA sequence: TGTGCCAGCAGCTCGGGACAACTTAGCAATCAGCCCCAGCATTTT.